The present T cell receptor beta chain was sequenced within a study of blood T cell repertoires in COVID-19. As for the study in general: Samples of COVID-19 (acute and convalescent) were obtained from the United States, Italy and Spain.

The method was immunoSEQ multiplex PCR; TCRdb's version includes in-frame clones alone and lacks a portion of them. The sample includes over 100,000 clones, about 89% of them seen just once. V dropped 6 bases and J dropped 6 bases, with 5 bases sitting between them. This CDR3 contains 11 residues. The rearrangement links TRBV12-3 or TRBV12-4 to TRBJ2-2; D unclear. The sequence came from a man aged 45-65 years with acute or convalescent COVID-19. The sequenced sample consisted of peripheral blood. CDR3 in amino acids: CASSPAGELFF. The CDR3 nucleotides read TGTGCCAGCAGCCCCGCCGGGGAGCTGTTTTTT.